This T cell receptor beta chain was profiled in a study of cytomegalovirus exposure and HLA in healthy donors. Per the germline V gene, CDR1 is SGHVS and CDR2 is FNYEAQ. V dropped 5 bases and J dropped 2 bases, with 10 bases sitting between them. The CDR3 sequence is 13 residues long. Study-wide findings and caveats: CMV serostatus was the sole immune exposure information available.

A remark on this clone: Its specificity is unknown.

PCR employed 60 Vbeta and 13 Jbeta primers. Measured with immunoSEQ multiplex PCR; TCRdb has only the in-frame clones, and not every one. The table lists about 55,000 clones, over 65% of them singletons. The material sequenced was PBMCs. The V gene is TRBV7-6, the J gene TRBJ2-7; D perhaps matches TRBD2 (5 bases). The TCR sequence derives from a man aged 40-50 years in good health and CMV-seropositive. The CDR3 DNA is TGTGCCAGCAGCCCGCCCGGGACCTACGAGCAGTACTTC. This sequence encodes CASSPPGTYEQYF.